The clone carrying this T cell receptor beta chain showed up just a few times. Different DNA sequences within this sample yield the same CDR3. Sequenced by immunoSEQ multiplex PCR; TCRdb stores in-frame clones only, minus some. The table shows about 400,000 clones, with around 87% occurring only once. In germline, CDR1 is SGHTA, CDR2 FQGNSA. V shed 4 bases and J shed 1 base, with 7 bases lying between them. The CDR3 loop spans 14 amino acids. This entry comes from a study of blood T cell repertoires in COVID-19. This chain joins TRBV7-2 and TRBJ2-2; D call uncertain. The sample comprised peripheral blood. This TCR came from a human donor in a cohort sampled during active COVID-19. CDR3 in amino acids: CASSSYRNTGELFF. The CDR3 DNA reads TGTGCCAGCAGCTCCTACAGGAACACCGGGGAGCTGTTTTTT.